This T cell receptor (beta chain) was found in a study of control samples from healthy donors and cancer patients. The assay was immunoSEQ multiplex PCR, and TCRdb's table has in-frame clones only and misses some. The sample holds approximately 150,000 clones; roughly 91% are singletons and the top ten take more than 6.5%. Germline lookup yields CDR1 LGHNA and CDR2 YNFKEQ. The CDR3 is 14 amino acids. V was clipped by 0 bases and J by 3 bases, with 9 bases between them. This TCR was recovered from a man aged 45-65 years with head and neck cancer. The specimen was PBMCs. The chain couples TRBV4-2 to TRBJ2-7; D gene unclear. The CDR3 DNA reads as TGTGCCAGCAGCCAAGAGAGGATCGTCTACGAGCAGTACTTC. As protein: CASSQERIVYEQYF.